The 22 T cell receptor beta chains presented below share a single source sample, sequenced in a study of blood T cells in healthy people across ages. It was with a sample-barcoded 5' primer and a J-beta primer mix that a second PCR of roughly 7 to 12 cycles was run. Via MiXCR, TCRdb re-called the 5' RACE reads, giving one row per CDR3 protein. The sample carries roughly 900,000 distinct CDR3 sequences, about 44% recorded once. Sequencing was carried out using blood. Source of these receptors: a man aged 25 to 45 in good health.

This clonotype was counted only a few times. This chain uses TRBV9 with TRBJ1-4; no firm D call. V was pared by 4 bases and J by 0 bases, with 10 bases between. Germline V lookup: CDR1 SGDLS, CDR2 YYNGEE. CDR3 length: 15 amino acids. The CDR3 here is CASSPQGTTNEKLFF. CDR3 in DNA: TGTGCCAGCAGCCCCCAAGGGACAACTAATGAAAAACTGTTTTTT.

This clonotype has just a few counts. The chain employs TRBV29-1 and TRBJ2-1; D ambiguous. V was cut by 3 bases and J by 3 bases, with 6 bases left in between. In germline, CDR1 is SQVTM, CDR2 ANQGSEA. The CDR3 loop spans 12 amino acids. CDR3 residues: CSVDPSYNEQFF. The CDR3, as DNA: TGCAGCGTTGACCCCAGCTACAATGAGCAGTTCTTC.

The rearrangement links TRBV6-5 to TRBJ1-2; 8 nucleotides line up with TRBD1. The ends lost 6 bases at V and 8 bases at J; junction bases unmatched: 5. The CDR3 has 12 amino acids. The V gene's germline CDR1 is MNHEY and CDR2 SVGAGI. CDR3 protein: CASRTGATGYTF. The CDR3 region has the DNA TGTGCCAGCAGGACAGGGGCGACCGGCTACACCTTC.

Details on this clonotype: A junction boundary mismatches the germline segment, possibly from a read error. The chain is built from TRBV11-2 and TRBJ2-2; TRBD2 matches 7 bases. The CDR3 loop spans 14 amino acids. Germline-derived CDR1 and CDR2 are SGHAT and FQNNGV. CDR3 amino acids: CASSLGEGTGKLFF. CDR3 nucleotide sequence: TGTGCCAGCAGCTTAGGGGAGGGTACCGGGAAGCTGTTTTTT.

This clonotype has only a few counts. The V and J genes are TRBV7-6 and TRBJ2-1, with TRBD2 matching 11 bases. The CDR3 is 16 amino acids. Germline loops: CDR1 SGHVS, CDR2 FNYEAQ. V gave up 5 bases and J gave up 6 bases; unmatched junction bases: 9. The CDR3 region is CASSAQTSGKGNEQFF. The CDR3 DNA sequence: TGTGCCAGCAGCGCCCAGACTAGCGGGAAGGGCAATGAGCAGTTCTTC.

The rearrangement uses TRBV2 and TRBJ2-5; D is possibly TRBD2 (5 bases). Trimming took 7 bases from V and 2 from J, leaving 14 bases between them. This CDR3 spans 14 amino acids. CDR1 is SNHLY, CDR2 FYNNEI, per germline. In DNA form, the CDR3 reads TGTGCCAGCAACCCCTTGAGGGTACAAGAGACCCAGTACTTC. Protein sequence: CASNPLRVQETQYF.

In its sample, this clonotype was seen a few times. The CDR3 coding sequence is TGTGCCAGCTCAAGGGACACACGAAATTCACCCCTCCACTTT. It codes for CASSRDTRNSPLHF. V is TRBV18 and J is TRBJ1-6; weak D call: TRBD1 (6 bases). V lost 5 bases and J lost 7, with 12 bases in between. The germline V gene encodes CDR1 KGHSH and CDR2 LQKENI. CDR3 length equals 14 residues.

The V call is TRBV20-1, the J call TRBJ1-5; the D is unclear. The CDR3 loop spans 14 amino acids. CDR1 is DFQATT and CDR2 is SNEGSKA in the germline V gene (reference sequence). The CDR3 DNA follows: TGCAGCCCTCGAGCCCGGCTTAGCAATCAGCCCCAGCATTTT. The encoded protein is CSPRARLSNQPQHF.

The V call is TRBV7-2, the J call TRBJ1-2, with TRBD1 matching over 10 bases. The CDR3 has 14 residues. Germline CDR1 reads SGHTA; CDR2 reads FQGNSA. Trimming removed 5 bases from V and 7 bases from J; junction bases left unmatched: 7. CDR3 loop: CASSIGTGVFGYTF. The CDR3 coding sequence is TGTGCCAGCAGCATTGGGACAGGGGTGTTTGGCTACACCTTC. The variable domain in full, completed from reference TRBV7-2 and TRBJ1-2, reads GAGVSQSPSNKVTEKGKDVELRCDPISGHTALYWYRQSLGQGLEFLIYFQGNSAPDKSGLPSDRFSAERTGGSVSTLTIQRTQQEDSAVYLCASSIGTGVFGYTFGSGTRLTVV.

CDR3 loop: CGFLNKRSMNTEAFF. The CDR3 DNA follows: TGCGGTTTCCTTAATAAGCGGTCCATGAACACTGAAGCTTTCTTT. This chain connects TRBV20-1 to TRBJ1-1; D remains unclear. Germline assignment: CDR1 DFQATT and CDR2 SNEGSKA (reference sequence). The CDR3 has 15 residues.

The chain has TRBV6-6 and TRBJ2-7; a possible D gene is TRBD2 (5 bases). The CDR3 is 14 residues long. Per the germline V gene, CDR1 is MNHNY and CDR2 is SVGAGI (reference sequence). The V end was cut by 5 bases, the J end by 2 bases, with 13 bases between. The CDR3 region has the DNA TGTGCCAGCAGTGTCCGGACTGAAACCTACGAGCAGTACTTC. Translating it yields CASSVRTETYEQYF.

This clonotype was detected a few times. The chain is built from TRBV6-1 and TRBJ2-7; D gene unclear. Trimming left V 2 bases short and J 0 bases short, with 5 bases between. This CDR3 spans 13 amino acids. The germline gives CDR1 MNHNS, CDR2 SASEGT. The chain's CDR3 is CASSETVSYEQYF. The CDR3 region has the DNA TGTGCCAGCAGTGAAACGGTCTCCTACGAGCAGTACTTC.

The chain employs TRBV6-5 and TRBJ2-7; 9 bases are shared with TRBD1. This CDR3 is 13 amino acids long. Germline V lookup: CDR1 MNHEY, CDR2 SVGAGI. V dropped 2 bases and J dropped 7; count of bases not matched to a gene: 3. Here the CDR3 DNA reads TGTGCCAGCAGTTACCCGACAGGGGGGGAGCAGTACTTC. It translates to CASSYPTGGEQYF.

Comment on this clonotype: This may be a read error: a much more frequent sequence differs by one nucleotide. V usage is TRBV27 and J usage is TRBJ2-1, with a possible D match to TRBD1 (6 bases). The J call may be wrong; the DNA end is better matched by TRBJ2-7. CDR1 MNHEY and CDR2 SMNVEV come from the germline V gene (reference sequence). This CDR3 region has 16 residues. The CDR3 nucleotides are TGTGCCAGCCCAGCCCTCAATGTACAGGGTAACAATGAGCAGTACTTC. Translation: CASPALNVQGNNEQYF.

The rearrangement joins TRBV12-3 or TRBV12-4 to TRBJ1-2; D perhaps matches TRBD1 (6 bases). Between the trimmed V and J ends, which lost 7 bases and 8 bases, there was a span of 17 bases. The CDR3 covers 13 residues. As DNA, the CDR3 is TGTGCCAGCAAGGACAGTTTCTTAGGGGGCTACACCTTC. Its protein is CASKDSFLGGYTF.

The rearrangement links TRBV5-1 to TRBJ2-1; 13 nucleotides align to TRBD2. This CDR3 is built from 16 residues. Trimming at V came to 4 bases and at J to 5 bases, leaving 6 bases not matched to a gene. CDR1 is SGHRS, CDR2 YFSETQ, per germline. CDR3 sequence reads: CASSPPGLAGHNEQFF. The CDR3, as DNA: TGCGCCAGCAGCCCACCGGGACTAGCGGGGCACAATGAGCAGTTCTTC. The full variable domain, with the rest looked up from reference TRBV5-1 and TRBJ2-1, is KAGVTQTPRYLIKTRGQQVTLSCSPISGHRSVSWYQQTPGQGLQFLFEYFSETQRNKGNFPGRFSGRQFSNSRSEMNVSTLELGDSALYLCASSPPGLAGHNEQFFGPGTRLTVL.

This clonotype was seen only a few times. This chain joins TRBV7-2 and TRBJ1-1; TRBD1 agrees at 8 bases. V lost 0 bases, J lost 4 bases, and 4 bases stayed unmatched. CDR1 and CDR2 from the germline V gene are SGHTA and FQGNSA. This CDR3 has 15 residues. The CDR3 bases are TGTGCCAGCAGCTTAGCGCAGGGGGCGCGCACTGAAGCTTTCTTT. Amino acid sequence: CASSLAQGARTEAFF.

This clonotype was observed a few times. The V and J genes are TRBV5-1 and TRBJ1-1; weak D call: TRBD1 (5 bases). CDR3 length: 12 residues. V dropped 4 bases and J dropped 3 bases, with 7 bases sitting between them. Germline V gene data show CDR1 as SGHRS and CDR2 as YFSETQ. CDR3 sequence reads: CASSPGYTEAFF. CDR3 bases: TGCGCCAGCAGCCCAGGGTACACTGAAGCTTTCTTT.

This chain joins TRBV4-2 and TRBJ2-3, with D possibly TRBD2 on 6 matching bases. V lost 0 bases and J lost 4, with 11 bases in between. The CDR3 covers 15 residues. Germline V lookup: CDR1 LGHNA, CDR2 YNFKEQ. As DNA, the CDR3 is TGTGCCAGCAGCCAAGATGGTCCTAGCGCAGATACGCAGTATTTT. The encoded protein is CASSQDGPSADTQYF.

This clonotype has more than one count but fewer than ten. This chain connects TRBV7-3 to TRBJ1-1; D remains unclear. The germline V gene encodes CDR1 SGHTA and CDR2 FQGTGA. The CDR3 runs 15 residues. Between the trimmed V and J ends, which lost 1 base and 0 bases, there was a span of 9 bases. The chain's CDR3 is CASSLSGEMNTEAFF. CDR3 sequence (DNA): TGTGCCAGCAGCTTAAGTGGGGAGATGAACACTGAAGCTTTCTTT.

J is TRBJ2-2 and V is TRBV28; no firm D call. Germline CDR1 reads MDHEN; CDR2 reads SYDVKM. V was clipped by 10 bases and J by 6 bases, with 12 bases between them. The CDR3 is 12 residues long. The CDR3 bases are TGTGCCATCTCAGAGCGTGCCGGGGAGCTGTTTTTT. This sequence encodes CAISERAGELFF.

This rearrangement joins TRBV7-8 to TRBJ2-7; D tentatively reads TRBD1 or TRBD2 (8 bases each). CDR3 size: 19 residues. Trimming cost V 0 bases and J 7 bases, with 28 bases left between them. Germline V gene sequence: CDR1 SGHVS, CDR2 FQNEAQ. The CDR3 nucleotides are TGTGCCAGCAGCTTAGCGTACAGGGGGAGACGGGGGGGTTACAATGAGCAGTACTTC. Translated: CASSLAYRGRRGGYNEQYF.